A selection of T cell receptor beta chains follows, all from one sample in a study of blood T cell repertoires in COVID-19. TCRdb's table, derived via immunoSEQ multiplex PCR, lists solely in-frame clones and lacks some. This table has a few hundred thousand clones, approximately 87% appearing once. Sequenced sample: peripheral blood. The receptors were gathered from a woman between 50 and 59 years old with acute or convalescent COVID-19. Each CDR3 is given with its conserved first and last residue. The order of the fields is clone size, J gene, V gene, D gene, CDR3 protein, CDR3 DNA. The D gene is left open where the match is weak. Clone size, where shown, is once, few, many, or a class for clones that have expanded.

clone_size: -; j_call: TRBJ2-7; v_call: TRBV11-2; d_call: TRBD2; cdr3_aa: CASSLEGTSNEQYF; cdr3_nt: TGTGCCAGCAGCTTAGAGGGGACTAGCAACGAGCAGTACTTC
clone_size: -; j_call: TRBJ2-7; v_call: TRBV4-2; d_call: TRBD1; cdr3_aa: CASSARQGPPSYEQYF; cdr3_nt: TGTGCCAGCAGCGCGCGACAGGGGCCCCCATCCTACGAGCAGTACTTC
clone_size: -; j_call: TRBJ2-3; v_call: TRBV2; d_call: -; cdr3_aa: CASSARRGGREITDTQYF; cdr3_nt: TGTGCCAGCAGTGCACGAAGGGGGGGCAGGGAGATAACAGATACGCAGTATTTT
clone_size: -; j_call: TRBJ2-2; v_call: TRBV9; d_call: -; cdr3_aa: CASSVMGGGTGELFF; cdr3_nt: TGTGCCAGCAGCGTGATGGGGGGTGGCACCGGGGAGCTGTTTTTT
clone_size: -; j_call: TRBJ1-2; v_call: TRBV28; d_call: -; cdr3_aa: CASSLPPGRPLGYTF; cdr3_nt: TGTGCCAGCAGTTTACCCCCCGGCAGGCCGTTGGGCTACACCTTC
clone_size: -; j_call: TRBJ2-3; v_call: TRBV5-4; d_call: TRBD2; cdr3_aa: CASSDSGRVADTQYF; cdr3_nt: TGTGCCAGCAGCGATAGCGGGAGAGTGGCGGATACGCAGTATTTT
clone_size: -; j_call: TRBJ2-1; v_call: TRBV28; d_call: TRBD2; cdr3_aa: CASSPAGGRGNEQFF; cdr3_nt: TGTGCCAGCAGTCCCGCGGGCGGGAGGGGGAATGAGCAGTTCTTC
clone_size: -; j_call: TRBJ2-4; v_call: TRBV9; d_call: TRBD1; cdr3_aa: CASSGSPGTGGVPAKNIQYF; cdr3_nt: TGTGCCAGCAGCGGATCCCCCGGGACAGGGGGGGTACCAGCCAAAAACATTCAGTACTTC
clone_size: -; j_call: TRBJ2-2; v_call: TRBV27; d_call: TRBD2; cdr3_aa: CASSLSLAGAGELFF; cdr3_nt: TGTGCCAGCAGTTTATCACTAGCGGGAGCCGGGGAGCTGTTTTTT
clone_size: -; j_call: TRBJ2-7; v_call: TRBV6-2/TRBV6-3; d_call: -; cdr3_aa: CASSYRDTFSYEQYF; cdr3_nt: TGTGCCAGCAGTTACCGGGACACTTTCTCCTACGAGCAGTACTTC
clone_size: -; j_call: TRBJ1-5; v_call: TRBV10-3; d_call: TRBD1; cdr3_aa: CAIGNPGQGRDQPQHF; cdr3_nt: TGTGCCATCGGAAACCCCGGACAGGGGAGAGATCAGCCCCAGCATTTT
clone_size: few; j_call: TRBJ1-2; v_call: TRBV27; d_call: -; cdr3_aa: CASSLSRNYGYTF; cdr3_nt: TGTGCCAGCAGTTTGTCCAGGAACTATGGCTACACCTTC
clone_size: -; j_call: TRBJ1-5; v_call: TRBV29-1; d_call: TRBD1; cdr3_aa: CSVGTGTGSQPQHF; cdr3_nt: TGCAGCGTTGGAACCGGGACAGGCAGTCAGCCCCAGCATTTT
clone_size: few; j_call: TRBJ2-7; v_call: TRBV7-8; d_call: TRBD1; cdr3_aa: CASSRGQGTYEQYF; cdr3_nt: TGTGCCAGCAGCCGGGGACAGGGAACCTACGAGCAGTACTTC
clone_size: -; j_call: TRBJ2-1; v_call: TRBV24-1; d_call: -; cdr3_aa: CATSVGAYNEQFF; cdr3_nt: TGTGCCACCAGTGTGGGAGCGTACAATGAGCAGTTCTTC
clone_size: few; j_call: TRBJ1-4; v_call: TRBV18; d_call: -; cdr3_aa: CASSPPVAEEKLFF; cdr3_nt: TGTGCCAGCTCACCACCGGTCGCCGAGGAAAAACTGTTTTTT
clone_size: -; j_call: TRBJ2-4; v_call: TRBV30; d_call: -; cdr3_aa: CAWSVHSNIQYF; cdr3_nt: TGTGCCTGGAGTGTACATTCAAACATTCAGTACTTC
clone_size: -; j_call: TRBJ1-3; v_call: TRBV9; d_call: -; cdr3_aa: CASGPGAGNTIYF; cdr3_nt: TGTGCCAGCGGCCCCGGGGCTGGAAACACCATATATTTT
clone_size: -; j_call: TRBJ2-1; v_call: TRBV28; d_call: TRBD2; cdr3_aa: CASSLLAGWDNEQFF; cdr3_nt: TGTGCCAGCAGTTTACTAGCGGGCTGGGACAATGAGCAGTTCTTC
clone_size: -; j_call: TRBJ2-2; v_call: TRBV30; d_call: -; cdr3_aa: CAWHRRAPGELFF; cdr3_nt: TGTGCCTGGCACAGGAGAGCTCCCGGGGAGCTGTTTTTT
clone_size: -; j_call: TRBJ2-1; v_call: TRBV15; d_call: TRBD2; cdr3_aa: CATSTKTSATNNEQFF; cdr3_nt: TGTGCCACCAGCACCAAGACTAGCGCCACAAACAATGAGCAGTTCTTC
clone_size: -; j_call: TRBJ1-5; v_call: TRBV4-1; d_call: -; cdr3_aa: CASSQDRGGVARNQPQHF; cdr3_nt: TGCGCCAGCAGCCAAGATCGCGGAGGGGTCGCCCGAAATCAGCCCCAGCATTTT
clone_size: -; j_call: TRBJ1-6; v_call: TRBV27; d_call: TRBD1; cdr3_aa: CASSYDRVASPLHF; cdr3_nt: TGTGCCAGCAGTTACGACAGGGTAGCTTCACCCCTCCACTTT
clone_size: -; j_call: TRBJ1-1; v_call: TRBV6-5; d_call: -; cdr3_aa: CASNDPGDTEAFF; cdr3_nt: TGTGCCAGCAACGACCCGGGGGACACTGAAGCTTTCTTT
clone_size: -; j_call: TRBJ2-6; v_call: TRBV7-3; d_call: -; cdr3_aa: CASSFGLPGANVLTF; cdr3_nt: TGTGCCAGCAGCTTTGGACTACCCGGGGCCAACGTCCTGACTTTC
clone_size: few; j_call: TRBJ2-7; v_call: TRBV5-1; d_call: TRBD1; cdr3_aa: CASSLGQGAIEQYF; cdr3_nt: TGCGCCAGCAGCTTGGGACAGGGGGCTATCGAGCAGTACTTC
clone_size: -; j_call: TRBJ1-1; v_call: TRBV5-1; d_call: TRBD1; cdr3_aa: CASSSGGRVNTEAFF; cdr3_nt: TGCGCCAGCAGCTCAGGGGGCAGGGTGAACACTGAAGCTTTCTTT
clone_size: -; j_call: TRBJ2-7; v_call: TRBV7-2; d_call: TRBD1; cdr3_aa: CASSRYARDRNW; cdr3_nt: TGTGCCAGCAGTCGATACGCTCGGGACAGAAACTGG
clone_size: few; j_call: TRBJ2-7; v_call: TRBV4-1; d_call: TRBD2; cdr3_aa: CASSQVLLAGAEQYF; cdr3_nt: TGCGCCAGCAGCCAAGTTTTGCTAGCGGGAGCCGAGCAGTACTTC
clone_size: -; j_call: TRBJ1-1; v_call: TRBV29-1; d_call: -; cdr3_aa: CSVEEIDRNTEAFF; cdr3_nt: TGCAGCGTTGAAGAAATCGACAGGAACACTGAAGCTTTCTTT